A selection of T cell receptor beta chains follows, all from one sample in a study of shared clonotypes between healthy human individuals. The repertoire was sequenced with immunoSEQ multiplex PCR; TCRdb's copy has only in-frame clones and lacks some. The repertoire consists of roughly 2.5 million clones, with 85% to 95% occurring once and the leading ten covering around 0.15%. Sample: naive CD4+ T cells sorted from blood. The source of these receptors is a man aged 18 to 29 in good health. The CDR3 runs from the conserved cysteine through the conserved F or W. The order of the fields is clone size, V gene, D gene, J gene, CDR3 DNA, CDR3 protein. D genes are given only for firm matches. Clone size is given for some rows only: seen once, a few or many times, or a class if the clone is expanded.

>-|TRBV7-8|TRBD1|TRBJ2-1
TGTGCCAGCAGCTTAGCGTATGTGACAGGGGGCGTAAGTAGTTTCTACAATGAGCAGTTCTTC
CASSLAYVTGGVSSFYNEQFF
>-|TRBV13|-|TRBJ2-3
TGTGCCAGTCGTTTTGCGGGGAGCACAGATACGCAGTATTTT
CASRFAGSTDTQYF
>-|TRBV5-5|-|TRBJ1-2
TGTGCCAGCAGCTTGGGGTCTAACTATGGCTACACCTTC
CASSLGSNYGYTF
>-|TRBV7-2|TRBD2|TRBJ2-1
TGTGCCAGCAGCGCAACTAGCGGTTCCTACAATGAGCAGTTCTTC
CASSATSGSYNEQFF
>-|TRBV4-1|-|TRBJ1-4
TGCGCCAGCAGCCAAGTTTGGTGGCTATTTTCTGAAAAACTGTTTTTT
CASSQVWWLFSEKLFF
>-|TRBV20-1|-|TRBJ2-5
TGCAGTGCTAGTATTCCTAAAGAGCAGTACTTC
CSASIPKEQYF
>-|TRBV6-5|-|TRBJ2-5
TGTGCCAGCAGTTCCGGGACTTTCAAGTACCAAGAGACCCAGTACTTC
CASSSGTFKYQETQYF
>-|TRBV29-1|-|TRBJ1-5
TGCAGCGTTGTTGAAGGGCATAGCAATCAGCCCCAGCATTTT
CSVVEGHSNQPQHF
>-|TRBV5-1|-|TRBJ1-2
TGCGCCAGCAGCCAAGGGACGGTATATGGCTACACCTTC
CASSQGTVYGYTF
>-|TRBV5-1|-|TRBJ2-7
TGCGCCAGCCACAGGACACCCTCGACCTACGAGCAGTACTTC
CASHRTPSTYEQYF
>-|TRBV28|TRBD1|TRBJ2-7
TGTGCCAGCAGTTTAATCATGGGACAGGGGGCCTACGAGCAGTACTTC
CASSLIMGQGAYEQYF
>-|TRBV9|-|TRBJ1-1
TGTGCCAGCAGCGTAGGGTACATGAACACTGAAGCTTTCTTT
CASSVGYMNTEAFF
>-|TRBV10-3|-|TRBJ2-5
TGTGCCATCAGTGGGGGGGTGGGAGAGACCCAGTACTTC
CAISGGVGETQYF
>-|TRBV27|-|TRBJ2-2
TGTGCCAGCAGACAAGGGACGGGGACCACCGGGGAGCTGTTTTTT
CASRQGTGTTGELFF
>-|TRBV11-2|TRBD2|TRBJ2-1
TGTGCCAGCAGGCTAAGCGGGGCCAGGAACAATGAGCAGTTCTTC
CASRLSGARNNEQFF
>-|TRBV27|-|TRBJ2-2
TGTGCCAGCAGCCGGACCTACGGGGGGAACACCGGGGAGCTGTTTTTT
CASSRTYGGNTGELFF
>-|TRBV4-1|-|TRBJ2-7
TGCGCCAGCAGCCAAATTACAGCCGACTCCTACGAGCAGTACTTC
CASSQITADSYEQYF
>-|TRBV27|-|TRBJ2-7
TGTGCCAGCAGTTTATCAGGGACGGGACAACTCTCCTACGAGCAGTACTTC
CASSLSGTGQLSYEQYF
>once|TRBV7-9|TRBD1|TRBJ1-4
TGTGCCAGCAGCTTGGGTTTGGACAGGGGGCTCGAAAAACTGTTTTTT
CASSLGLDRGLEKLFF
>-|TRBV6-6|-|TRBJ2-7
TGTGCCAGCAGTCCGTCCAGGGAAGGGGGCGAGCAGTACTTC
CASSPSREGGEQYF
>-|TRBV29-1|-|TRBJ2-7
TGCAGCGTTGAAAATGGGGTCGAGCAGTACTTC
CSVENGVEQYF
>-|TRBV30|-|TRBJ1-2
TGTGCCTGGAGTTTCAGTCGAGCGGATGGCTACACCTTC
CAWSFSRADGYTF